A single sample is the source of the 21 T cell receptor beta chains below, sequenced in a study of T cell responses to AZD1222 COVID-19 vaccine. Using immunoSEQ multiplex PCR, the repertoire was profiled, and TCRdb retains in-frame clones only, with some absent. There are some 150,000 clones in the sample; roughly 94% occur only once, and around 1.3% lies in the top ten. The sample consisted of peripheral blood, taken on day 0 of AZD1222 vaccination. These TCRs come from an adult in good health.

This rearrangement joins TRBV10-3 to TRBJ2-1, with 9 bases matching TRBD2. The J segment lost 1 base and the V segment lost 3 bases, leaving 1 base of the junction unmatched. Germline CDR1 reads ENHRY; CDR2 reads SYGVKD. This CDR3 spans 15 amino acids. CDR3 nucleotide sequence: TGTGCCATCAGTGATCTAGCGGGGTCCTACAATGAGCAGTTCTTC. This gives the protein CAISDLAGSYNEQFF.

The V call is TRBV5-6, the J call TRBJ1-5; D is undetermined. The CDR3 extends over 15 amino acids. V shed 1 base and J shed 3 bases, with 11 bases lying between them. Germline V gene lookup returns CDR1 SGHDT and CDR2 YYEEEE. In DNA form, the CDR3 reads TGTGCCAGCAGCTTGCGGGGAAACGTCAATCAGCCCCAGCATTTT. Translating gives CASSLRGNVNQPQHF.

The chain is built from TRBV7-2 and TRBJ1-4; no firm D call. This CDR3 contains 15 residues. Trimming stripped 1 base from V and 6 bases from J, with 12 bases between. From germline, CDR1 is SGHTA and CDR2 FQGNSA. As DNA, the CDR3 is TGTGCCAGCAGCTTAGTGGACGGGTTGGATGAAAAACTGTTTTTT. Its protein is CASSLVDGLDEKLFF.

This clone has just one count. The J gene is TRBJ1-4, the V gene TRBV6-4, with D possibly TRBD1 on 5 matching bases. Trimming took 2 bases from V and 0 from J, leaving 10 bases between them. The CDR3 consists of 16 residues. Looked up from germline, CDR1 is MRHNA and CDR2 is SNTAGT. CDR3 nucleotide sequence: TGTGCCAGCAGTGACCGGGCAGGGTCAACTAATGAAAAACTGTTTTTT. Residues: CASSDRAGSTNEKLFF.

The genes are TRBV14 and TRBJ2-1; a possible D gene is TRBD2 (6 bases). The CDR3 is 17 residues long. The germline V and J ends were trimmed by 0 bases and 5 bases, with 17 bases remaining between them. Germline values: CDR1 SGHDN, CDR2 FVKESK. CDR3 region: CASSQEPQWGVNNEQFF. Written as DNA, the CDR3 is TGTGCCAGCAGCCAAGAACCCCAATGGGGGGTCAACAATGAGCAGTTCTTC.

Here the CDR3 DNA reads TGCGCCAGCAGCTTGGCCTGGAGCGGGGGGGATACGCAGTATTTT. Translation: CASSLAWSGGDTQYF. This chain uses TRBV5-1 with TRBJ2-3, with 9 nucleotides matching TRBD2. The CDR3 runs 15 residues. V shed 0 bases and J 6 bases; nucleotides not matched to a gene: 5. Germline V lookup: CDR1 SGHRS, CDR2 YFSETQ.

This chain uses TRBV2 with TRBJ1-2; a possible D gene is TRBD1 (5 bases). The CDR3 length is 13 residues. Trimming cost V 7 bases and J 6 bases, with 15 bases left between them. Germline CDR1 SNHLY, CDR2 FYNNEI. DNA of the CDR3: TGTGCCAGCACCGCGGGGGAATGGGATGGCTACACCTTC. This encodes CASTAGEWDGYTF.

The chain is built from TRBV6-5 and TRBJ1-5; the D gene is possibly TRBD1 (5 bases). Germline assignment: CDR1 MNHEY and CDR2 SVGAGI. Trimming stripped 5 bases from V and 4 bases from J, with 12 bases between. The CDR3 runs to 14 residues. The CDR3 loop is CASSSETANQPQHF. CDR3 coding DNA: TGTGCCAGCAGTAGCGAGACAGCGAATCAGCCCCAGCATTTT.

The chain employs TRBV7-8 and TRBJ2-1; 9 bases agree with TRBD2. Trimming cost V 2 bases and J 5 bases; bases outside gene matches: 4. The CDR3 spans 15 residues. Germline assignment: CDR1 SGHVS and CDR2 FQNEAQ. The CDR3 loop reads CASSLSLAGDNEQFF. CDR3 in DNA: TGTGCCAGCAGCTTATCCTTAGCGGGAGACAATGAGCAGTTCTTC.

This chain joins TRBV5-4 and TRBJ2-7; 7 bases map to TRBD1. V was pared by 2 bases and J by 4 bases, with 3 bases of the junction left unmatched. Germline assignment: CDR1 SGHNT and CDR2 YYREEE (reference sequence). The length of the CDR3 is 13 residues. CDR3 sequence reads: CASSFARGYEQYV. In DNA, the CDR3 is TGTGCCAGCAGCTTTGCCAGGGGGTACGAGCAGTACGTC.

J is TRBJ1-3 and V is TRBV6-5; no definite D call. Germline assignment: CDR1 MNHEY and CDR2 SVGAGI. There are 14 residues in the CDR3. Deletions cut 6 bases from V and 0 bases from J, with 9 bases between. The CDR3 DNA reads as TGTGCCAGCAGCCCGGGCGACTCTGGAAACACCATATATTTT. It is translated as CASSPGDSGNTIYF.

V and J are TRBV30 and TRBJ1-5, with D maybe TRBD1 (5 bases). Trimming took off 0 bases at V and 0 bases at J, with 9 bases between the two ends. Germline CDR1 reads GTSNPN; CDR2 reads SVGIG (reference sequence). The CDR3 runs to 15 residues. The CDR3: CAWSVAGFSNQPQHF. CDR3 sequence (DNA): TGTGCCTGGAGTGTTGCAGGGTTTAGCAATCAGCCCCAGCATTTT.

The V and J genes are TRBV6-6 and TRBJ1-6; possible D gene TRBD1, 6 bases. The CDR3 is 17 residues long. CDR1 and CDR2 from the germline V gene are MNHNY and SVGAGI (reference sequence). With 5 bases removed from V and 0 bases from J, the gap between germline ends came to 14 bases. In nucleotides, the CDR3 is TGTGCCAGCAGTCAAACAGGGCGAAGCTCCTATAATTCACCCCTCCACTTT. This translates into CASSQTGRSSYNSPLHF.

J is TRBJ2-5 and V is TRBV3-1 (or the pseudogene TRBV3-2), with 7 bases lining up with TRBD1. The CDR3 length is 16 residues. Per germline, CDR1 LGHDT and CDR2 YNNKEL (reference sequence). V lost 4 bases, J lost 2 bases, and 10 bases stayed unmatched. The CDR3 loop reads CASSREAWDRQETQYF. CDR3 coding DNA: TGTGCCAGCAGCCGAGAAGCTTGGGACAGACAAGAGACCCAGTACTTC.

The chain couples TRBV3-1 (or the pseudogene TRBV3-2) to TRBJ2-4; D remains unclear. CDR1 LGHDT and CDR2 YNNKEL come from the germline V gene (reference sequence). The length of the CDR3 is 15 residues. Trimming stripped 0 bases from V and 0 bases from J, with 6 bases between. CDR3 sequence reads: CASSQDRLAKNIQYF. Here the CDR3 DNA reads TGTGCCAGCAGCCAAGACAGACTAGCCAAAAACATTCAGTACTTC.

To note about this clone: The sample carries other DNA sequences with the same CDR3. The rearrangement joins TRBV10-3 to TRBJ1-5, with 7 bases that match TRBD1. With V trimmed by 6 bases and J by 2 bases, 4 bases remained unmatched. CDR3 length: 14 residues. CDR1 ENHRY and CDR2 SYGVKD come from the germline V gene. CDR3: CAISPGQGNQPQHF. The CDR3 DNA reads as TGTGCCATCAGCCCAGGACAGGGCAATCAGCCCCAGCATTTT.

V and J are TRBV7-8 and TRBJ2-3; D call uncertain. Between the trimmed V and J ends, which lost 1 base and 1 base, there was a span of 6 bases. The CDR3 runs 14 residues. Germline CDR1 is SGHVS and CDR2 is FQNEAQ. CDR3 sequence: CASSLGAGTDTQYF. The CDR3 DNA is TGTGCCAGCAGCTTAGGGGCGGGCACAGATACGCAGTATTTT.

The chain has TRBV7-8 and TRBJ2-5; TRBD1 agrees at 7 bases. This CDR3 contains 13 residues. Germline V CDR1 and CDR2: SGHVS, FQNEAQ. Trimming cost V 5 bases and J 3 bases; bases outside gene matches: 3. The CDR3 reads CASSRDREETQYF. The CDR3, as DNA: TGTGCCAGCAGCCGCGACAGGGAAGAGACCCAGTACTTC.

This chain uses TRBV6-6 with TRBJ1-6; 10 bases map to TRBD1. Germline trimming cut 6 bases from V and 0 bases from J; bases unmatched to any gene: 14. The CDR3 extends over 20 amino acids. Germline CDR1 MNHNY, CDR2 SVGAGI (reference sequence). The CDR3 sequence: CASSNSRDRGSSSYNSPLHF. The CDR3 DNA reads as TGTGCCAGCAGCAACAGCCGGGACAGGGGATCTAGCTCCTATAATTCACCCCTCCACTTT.

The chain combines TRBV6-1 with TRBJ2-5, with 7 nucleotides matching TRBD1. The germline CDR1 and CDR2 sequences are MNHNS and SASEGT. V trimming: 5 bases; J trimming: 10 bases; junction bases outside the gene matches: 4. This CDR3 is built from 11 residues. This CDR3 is CASSNGQDQYF. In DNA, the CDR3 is TGTGCCAGCAGTAACGGACAGGACCAGTACTTC.

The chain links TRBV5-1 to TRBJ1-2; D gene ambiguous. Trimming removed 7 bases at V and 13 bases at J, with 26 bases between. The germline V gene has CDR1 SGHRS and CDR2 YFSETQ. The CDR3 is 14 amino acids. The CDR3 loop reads CASRVAVAGNKSTF. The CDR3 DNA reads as TGCGCCAGCCGGGTTGCTGTGGCAGGCAATAAGAGCACCTTC.